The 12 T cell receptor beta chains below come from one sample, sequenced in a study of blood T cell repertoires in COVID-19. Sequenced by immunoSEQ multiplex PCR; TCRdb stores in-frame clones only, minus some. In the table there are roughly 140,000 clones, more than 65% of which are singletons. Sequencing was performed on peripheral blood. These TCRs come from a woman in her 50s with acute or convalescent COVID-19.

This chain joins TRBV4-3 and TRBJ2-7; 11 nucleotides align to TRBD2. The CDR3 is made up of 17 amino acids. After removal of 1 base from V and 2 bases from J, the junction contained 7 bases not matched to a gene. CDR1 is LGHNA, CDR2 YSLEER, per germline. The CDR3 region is CASSQGLGTSGTYEQYF. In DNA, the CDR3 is TGCGCCAGCAGCCAAGGACTAGGGACTAGCGGTACCTACGAGCAGTACTTC.

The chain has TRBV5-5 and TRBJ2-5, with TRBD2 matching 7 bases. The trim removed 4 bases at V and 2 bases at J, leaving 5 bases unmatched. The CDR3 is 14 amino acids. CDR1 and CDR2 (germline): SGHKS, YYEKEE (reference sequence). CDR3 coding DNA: TGTGCCAGCAGCGACTGGGGGGGACAAGAGACCCAGTACTTC. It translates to CASSDWGGQETQYF.

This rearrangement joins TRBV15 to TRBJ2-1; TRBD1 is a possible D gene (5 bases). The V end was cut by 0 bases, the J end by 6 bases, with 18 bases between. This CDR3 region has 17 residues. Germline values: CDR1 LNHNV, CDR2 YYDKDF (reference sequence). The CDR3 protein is CATSRDLLTGQSNEQFF. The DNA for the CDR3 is TGTGCCACCAGCAGAGATCTTTTAACCGGACAAAGCAATGAGCAGTTCTTC.

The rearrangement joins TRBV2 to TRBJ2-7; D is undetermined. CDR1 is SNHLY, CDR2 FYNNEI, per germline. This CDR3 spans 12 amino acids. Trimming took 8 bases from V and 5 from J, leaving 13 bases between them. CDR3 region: CASEGDGDEQYF. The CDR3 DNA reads TGTGCCAGCGAAGGAGACGGAGACGAGCAGTACTTC.

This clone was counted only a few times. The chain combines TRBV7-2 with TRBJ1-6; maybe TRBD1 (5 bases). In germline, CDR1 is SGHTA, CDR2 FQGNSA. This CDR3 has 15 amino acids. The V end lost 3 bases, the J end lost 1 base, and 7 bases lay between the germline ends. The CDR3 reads CASSFGGSYNSPLHF. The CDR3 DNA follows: TGTGCCAGCAGCTTCGGGGGGTCCTATAATTCACCCCTCCACTTT.

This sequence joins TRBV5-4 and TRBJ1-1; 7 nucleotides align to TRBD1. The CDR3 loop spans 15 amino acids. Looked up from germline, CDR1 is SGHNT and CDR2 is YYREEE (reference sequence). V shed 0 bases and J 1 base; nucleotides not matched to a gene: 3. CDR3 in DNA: TGTGCCAGCAGCTTGGGGGGGACAGCGAACACTGAAGCTTTCTTT. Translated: CASSLGGTANTEAFF.

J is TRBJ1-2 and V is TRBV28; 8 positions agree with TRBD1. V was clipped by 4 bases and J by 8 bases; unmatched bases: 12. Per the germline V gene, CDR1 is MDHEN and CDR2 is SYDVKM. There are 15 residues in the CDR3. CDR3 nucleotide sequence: TGTGCCAGCAGTTCTACCGGACAGGGAGTGGAGGGCTACACCTTC. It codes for CASSSTGQGVEGYTF.

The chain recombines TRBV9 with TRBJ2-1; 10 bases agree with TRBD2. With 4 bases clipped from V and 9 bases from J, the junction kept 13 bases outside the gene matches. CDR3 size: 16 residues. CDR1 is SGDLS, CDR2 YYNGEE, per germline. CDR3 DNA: TGTGCCAGCAGCCCTGGTAGCGGGGGGCTTCAGGGTGAGCAGTTCTTC. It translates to CASSPGSGGLQGEQFF.

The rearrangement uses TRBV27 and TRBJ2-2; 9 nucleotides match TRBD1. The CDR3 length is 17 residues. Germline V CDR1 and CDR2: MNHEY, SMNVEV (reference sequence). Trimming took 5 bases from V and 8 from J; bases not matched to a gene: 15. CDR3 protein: CASSGNRDRELSGELFF. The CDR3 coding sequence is TGTGCCAGCAGTGGGAACCGGGACAGGGAATTATCTGGGGAGCTGTTTTTT.

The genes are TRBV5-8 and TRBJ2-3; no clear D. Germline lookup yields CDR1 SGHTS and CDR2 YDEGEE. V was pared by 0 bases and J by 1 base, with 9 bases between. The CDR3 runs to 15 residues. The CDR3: CASSLDTPGTDTQYF. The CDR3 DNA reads TGTGCCAGCAGCTTGGACACGCCAGGCACAGATACGCAGTATTTT.

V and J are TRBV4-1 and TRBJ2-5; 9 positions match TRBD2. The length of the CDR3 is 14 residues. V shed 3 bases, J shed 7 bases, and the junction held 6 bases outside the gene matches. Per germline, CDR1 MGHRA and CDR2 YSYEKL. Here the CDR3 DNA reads TGCGCCAGCAGCCAGACTAGCGGAGCGGGGACCCAGTACTTC. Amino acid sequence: CASSQTSGAGTQYF.

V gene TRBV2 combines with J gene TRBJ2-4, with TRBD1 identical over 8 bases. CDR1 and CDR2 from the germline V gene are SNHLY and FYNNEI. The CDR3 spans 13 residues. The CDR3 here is CAALQDRANIQYF. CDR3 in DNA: TGTGCGGCGCTCCAGGACAGGGCAAACATTCAGTACTTC.